Presented here are 14 T cell receptor beta chains from one specimen sequenced in a study of cytomegalovirus exposure and HLA in healthy donors. It was with 60 Vbeta and 13 Jbeta primers that the PCR ran. The repertoire was sequenced with immunoSEQ multiplex PCR; TCRdb's copy has only in-frame clones and lacks some. The table lists around 91,000 clones, around 85% of them singletons. The sequencing sample was made of PBMCs. The source is a man aged 18-30 years in good health and CMV-seronegative.

V is TRBV6-1 and J is TRBJ1-2; 7 bases map to TRBD1. CDR1 MNHNS and CDR2 SASEGT come from the germline V gene. The CDR3 consists of 12 residues. Trimming cost V 10 bases and J 4 bases; bases outside gene matches: 6. The CDR3 loop reads CATVDRFYGYTF. The DNA for the CDR3 is TGTGCCACCGTGGACAGGTTCTATGGCTACACCTTC.

This chain joins TRBV9 and TRBJ2-1; D is perhaps TRBD1 (6 bases). The germline gives CDR1 SGDLS, CDR2 YYNGEE. The CDR3 spans 15 residues. Trimming removed 3 bases at V and 3 bases at J, with 13 bases between. In DNA form, the CDR3 reads TGTGCCAGCAGCGCACGACAGGACCGCTACAATGAGCAGTTCTTC. Its protein product is CASSARQDRYNEQFF.

The chain is built from TRBV5-5 and TRBJ1-2; D is undetermined. CDR1 and CDR2 from the germline V gene are SGHKS and YYEKEE (reference sequence). The CDR3 totals 15 residues. The germline V and J ends were trimmed by 4 bases and 3 bases, with 16 bases remaining between them. The CDR3 coding sequence is TGTGCCAGCAGCCCTACGGGGATCCCCCACTATGGCTACACCTTC. Protein: CASSPTGIPHYGYTF.

The chain is built from TRBV27 and TRBJ2-1; 10 bases map to TRBD2. This CDR3 region has 17 residues. J was trimmed by 7 bases and V by 5 bases; bases with no gene match: 14. From germline, CDR1 is MNHEY and CDR2 SMNVEV (reference sequence). CDR3 nucleotide sequence: TGTGCCAGCAGTCCCTACCCCCACAGCGGGAGGGTTAATGAGCAGTTCTTC. As protein: CASSPYPHSGRVNEQFF.

The chain couples TRBV10-1 to TRBJ2-3, with a possible D match to TRBD2 (6 bases). Germline V gives CDR1 WNHNN, CDR2 SYGVQD (reference sequence). The CDR3 spans 15 residues. V was shortened by 0 bases and J by 2 bases, with 9 bases between the two germline ends. DNA of the CDR3: TGCGCCAGCAGTGAGTCCCAGCGGGCCACAGATACGCAGTATTTT. Translated, it gives CASSESQRATDTQYF.

With regard to this clone: Sequence at one end of the junction differs from germline and may be a read error. This chain uses TRBV6-5 with TRBJ1-5; D might be TRBD1 (6 bases). Germline loops: CDR1 MNHEY, CDR2 SVGAGI. CDR3 size: 14 residues. CDR3 nucleotides: TGTGCCGGCAGTTTTACAGGGAGAGGTCAGCCCCAGCATTTT. Translated: CAGSFTGRGQPQHF.

The gene calls are TRBV6-1 and TRBJ1-4; TRBD1 matches 9 bases. The CDR3 loop spans 15 amino acids. Per the germline V gene, CDR1 is MNHNS and CDR2 is SASEGT. Trimming removed 6 bases from V and 4 bases from J; junction bases left unmatched: 6. DNA for the CDR3: TGTGCCAGCAGAACCGGGACAGGGAGTAATGAAAAACTGTTTTTT. Translating it yields CASRTGTGSNEKLFF.

By frequency in the sample, this clone is medium-sized. J is TRBJ2-7 and V is TRBV7-9, with 8 bases that match TRBD2. The CDR3 runs to 14 residues. J was trimmed by 6 bases and V by 5 bases; bases with no gene match: 9. From germline, CDR1 is SEHNR and CDR2 FQNEAQ (reference sequence). CDR3 sequence: CASSTGTSLSEQYF. The CDR3 region has the DNA TGTGCCAGCAGCACCGGGACTAGTCTCTCCGAGCAGTACTTC.

This chain connects TRBV10-3 to TRBJ1-5, with 7 bases identical to TRBD1. V shed 3 bases, J shed 7 bases, and the junction held 9 bases outside the gene matches. CDR3 length: 15 amino acids. The germline V gene encodes CDR1 ENHRY and CDR2 SYGVKD. The CDR3 region is CAISEGARGSQPQHF. CDR3 DNA sequence: TGTGCCATCAGTGAAGGGGCCAGGGGGAGCCAGCCCCAGCATTTT.

The chain links TRBV19 to TRBJ2-1; D call uncertain. The V gene lost 6 bases and the J gene lost 4 bases, with 7 bases spanning the gap. From germline, CDR1 is LNHDA and CDR2 SQIVND (reference sequence). The CDR3 has 12 amino acids. The DNA of the CDR3 is TGTGCCAGTAGCCTACCTTACAATGAGCAGTTCTTC. It specifies CASSLPYNEQFF. Drawing the rest from reference TRBV19 and TRBJ2-1, the complete variable domain is DGGITQSPKYLFRKEGQNVTLSCEQNLNHDAMYWYRQDPGQGLRLIYYSQIVNDFQKGDIAEGYSVSREKKESFPLTVTSAQKNPTAFYLCASSLPYNEQFFGPGTRLTVL.

The genes are TRBV5-4 and TRBJ2-7, with 12 bases that match TRBD2. Losses at the gene ends were 4 bases for V and 6 bases for J; bases not matched to a gene: 11. This CDR3 has 16 amino acids. From germline, CDR1 is SGHNT and CDR2 YYREEE (reference sequence). The CDR3 nucleotides are TGTGCCAGCAGCCTCCTAGCGGGAGGGCCCTCTCCCGAGCAGTACTTC. Translation: CASSLLAGGPSPEQYF.

This chain uses TRBV2 with TRBJ1-5; D might be TRBD1 (5 bases). The CDR3 totals 12 residues. Germline V lookup: CDR1 SNHLY, CDR2 FYNNEI. The V gene lost 7 bases and the J gene lost 2 bases, with 6 bases spanning the gap. The CDR3 loop is CASTTGNQPQHF. As DNA, the CDR3 is TGTGCCAGCACGACAGGCAATCAGCCCCAGCATTTT.

The chain has TRBV29-1 and TRBJ2-3; 9 bases line up with TRBD2. J lost 4 bases, V lost 4 bases, and 9 bases had no gene match. From germline, CDR1 is SQVTM and CDR2 ANQGSEA. The CDR3 consists of 15 residues. CDR3 sequence: CSVGPGSGSPDTQYF. The CDR3, as DNA: TGCAGCGTTGGGCCGGGTAGCGGGAGCCCAGATACGCAGTATTTT.

This chain links TRBV9 with TRBJ2-1; 14 bases are shared with TRBD2. J lost 7 bases, V lost 4 bases, and 10 bases had no gene match. The CDR3 sequence is 17 residues long. The germline V gene has CDR1 SGDLS and CDR2 YYNGEE. The DNA for the CDR3 is TGTGCCAGCAGCCCGCGACTAGCGGGAGGGCGTGGTAATGAGCAGTTCTTC. Translating gives CASSPRLAGGRGNEQFF.